The 14 T cell receptor beta chains presented below share a single source sample, sequenced in a study of cytomegalovirus exposure and HLA in healthy donors. PCR involved 60 Vbeta and 13 Jbeta primers. This table comes from immunoSEQ multiplex PCR, and its TCRdb copy is limited to in-frame clones, with some not included. The table includes roughly 180,000 clones, 81% detected once. Sequenced material: PBMCs. The origin of the receptors is a woman aged 18-35 years in good health and CMV-seropositive.

V usage is TRBV4-3 and J usage is TRBJ2-2; 12 nucleotides line up with TRBD2. Germline V gene sequence: CDR1 LGHNA, CDR2 YSLEER. The CDR3 has 16 residues. J was trimmed by 5 bases and V by 4 bases; bases with no gene match: 5. The DNA of the CDR3 is TGCGCCAGCAGCCCCGGACTAGCGGGGACGACCGGGGAGCTGTTTTTT. Residues: CASSPGLAGTTGELFF.

The chain links TRBV2 to TRBJ2-7; D may be TRBD1 (6 bases). With 6 bases removed from V and 7 bases from J, the gap between germline ends came to 16 bases. This CDR3 contains 13 residues. Germline V gives CDR1 SNHLY, CDR2 FYNNEI. This CDR3 reads CASRGTRLWEQYF. CDR3 in DNA: TGTGCCAGCAGAGGGACACGCCTGTGGGAGCAGTACTTC.

This chain connects TRBV13 to TRBJ2-1; D call uncertain. The V end was cut by 3 bases, the J end by 0 bases, with 9 bases between. The germline V gene has CDR1 PRHDT and CDR2 FYEKMQ (reference sequence). The CDR3 runs 15 residues. The CDR3: CASSFGRTSYNEQFF. The CDR3 nucleotides read TGTGCCAGCAGCTTTGGGCGTACCTCCTACAATGAGCAGTTCTTC.

This rearrangement joins TRBV5-1 to TRBJ2-2; the match to TRBD2 covers 8 bases. The V segment lost 0 bases and the J segment 4 bases; nucleotides outside the gene matches: 2. The CDR3 is made up of 15 amino acids. Germline CDR1 reads SGHRS; CDR2 reads YFSETQ. The CDR3 loop is CASSLASGGTGELFF. DNA of the CDR3: TGCGCCAGCAGCTTGGCCAGCGGGGGCACCGGGGAGCTGTTTTTT.

The chain has TRBV18 and TRBJ2-7; D gene unclear. V gave up 4 bases and J gave up 0 bases, with 4 bases separating them. CDR3 size: 12 residues. Germline CDR1 and CDR2: KGHSH and LQKENI. The CDR3 here is CASSRDSYEQYF. Written as DNA, the CDR3 is TGTGCCAGCTCACGAGACTCCTACGAGCAGTACTTC.

The J gene is TRBJ1-2, the V gene TRBV7-2, with 7 bases aligning to TRBD1. V lost 5 bases and J lost 5; bases outside the gene matches: 5. Per the germline V gene, CDR1 is SGHTA and CDR2 is FQGNSA. The CDR3 runs 13 residues. DNA for the CDR3: TGTGCCAGCAGCCCTACGACAGGGTATGGCTACACCTTC. Protein: CASSPTTGYGYTF.

This chain joins TRBV10-2 and TRBJ2-7; 7 bases match TRBD1. Germline CDR1 is WSHSY and CDR2 is SAAADI. Unmatched junction bases numbered 5, after V lost 0 bases and J lost 3 bases. The length of the CDR3 is 15 residues. The CDR3 DNA reads as TGCGCCAGCAGTGAGTCGGGACAGCGGATCTACGAGCAGTACGTC. Protein: CASSESGQRIYEQYV.

This clone occurred a few times. The chain has TRBV6-1 and TRBJ1-1, with D perhaps matching TRBD1 (5 bases). Germline CDR1 reads MNHNS; CDR2 reads SASEGT. The germline V and J ends were trimmed by 8 bases and 6 bases, with 16 bases remaining between them. This CDR3 has 13 amino acids. The CDR3, as DNA: TGTGCCAGCGCAAAATCAGGGATGGCTGAAGCTTTCTTT. Protein product: CASAKSGMAEAFF.

This clone appeared once. This sequence joins TRBV7-2 and TRBJ1-2; 9 nucleotides align to TRBD1. J lost 13 bases, V lost 3 bases, and 15 bases had no gene match. This CDR3 has 15 residues. CDR1 SGHTA and CDR2 FQGNSA come from the germline V gene. The chain's CDR3 is CASSFSPGQGTLSTF. CDR3 coding DNA: TGTGCCAGCAGCTTTTCCCCGGGACAGGGAACACTATCCACCTTC. Full variable domain (missing parts from reference TRBV7-2 and TRBJ1-2): GAGVSQSPSNKVTEKGKDVELRCDPISGHTALYWYRQSLGQGLEFLIYFQGNSAPDKSGLPSDRFSAERTGGSVSTLTIQRTQQEDSAVYLCASSFSPGQGTLSTFGSGTRLTVV.

This clone has just a few counts. This chain links TRBV6-1 with TRBJ2-7, with 8 bases that match TRBD1. The CDR3 has 15 amino acids. CDR1 is MNHNS, CDR2 SASEGT, per germline. V shed 6 bases and J 6 bases; nucleotides not matched to a gene: 13. In nucleotides, the CDR3 is TGTGCCAGCAGAAAGGAGGAGACAGGGGCCGGCGAGCAGTACGTC. Its protein product is CASRKEETGAGEQYV.

This rearrangement joins TRBV7-3 to TRBJ1-1; 8 positions agree with TRBD1. The CDR3 spans 14 residues. CDR1 is SGHTA and CDR2 is FQGTGA in the germline V gene. V shed 5 bases, J shed 1 base, and the junction held 3 bases outside the gene matches. CDR3 coding DNA: TGTGCCAGCAGCATTACAGGGGGGAACACTGAAGCTTTCTTT. It translates to CASSITGGNTEAFF.

The rearrangement joins TRBV6-1 to TRBJ2-1; 15 bases match TRBD2. The germline V gene has CDR1 MNHNS and CDR2 SASEGT. V gave up 4 bases and J gave up 6 bases; unmatched junction bases: 4. The CDR3 loop spans 16 amino acids. CDR3 sequence reads: CASSVWTSGGANEQFF. The DNA of the CDR3 is TGTGCCAGCAGTGTCTGGACTAGCGGGGGGGCCAATGAGCAGTTCTTC.

The V and J genes are TRBV7-9 and TRBJ2-5; 8 bases are a match to TRBD2. Germline V CDR1 and CDR2: SEHNR, FQNEAQ (reference sequence). Unmatched junction bases numbered 10, after V lost 2 bases and J lost 5 bases. The CDR3 covers 16 residues. DNA for the CDR3: TGTGCCAGCAGCTTATCAGGGACTAGATCATCGGAGACCCAGTACTTC. It yields the protein CASSLSGTRSSETQYF.

V usage is TRBV27 and J usage is TRBJ2-2; 7 bases map to TRBD1. From germline, CDR1 is MNHEY and CDR2 SMNVEV (reference sequence). The CDR3 spans 16 residues. J lost 4 bases, V lost 6 bases, and 11 bases had no gene match. The CDR3 loop is CASSSTPGGTTGELFF. CDR3 sequence (DNA): TGTGCCAGCAGCTCGACACCAGGGGGTACCACCGGGGAGCTGTTTTTT.